These T cell receptor beta chains were read from a single sample in a study of blood T cell repertoires in COVID-19. Produced via immunoSEQ multiplex PCR; TCRdb's table is partial and in-frame only. Of roughly 120,000 clones in the sample, roughly 80% were seen once. Specimen: peripheral blood. Receptor source: a human donor in a cohort sampled during active or convalescent COVID-19. Each CDR3 is given with its conserved first and last residue. The D gene is left open where the match is weak. Size is omitted from some rows. Given values are once, few, many or a class for expanded clones.

D gene: TRBD2
J gene: TRBJ2-1
clone size: NA
V gene: TRBV7-3
CDR3 DNA: TGTGCCAGCACCTCCGGGACTAGCGGCGTTAATGAGCAGTTCTTC
CDR3 protein: CASTSGTSGVNEQFF

D gene: NA
J gene: TRBJ1-1
clone size: NA
V gene: TRBV5-6
CDR3 DNA: TGTGCCAGCACGCCAGCTCCGACCAGGGGGAACACTGAAGCTTTCTTT
CDR3 protein: CASTPAPTRGNTEAFF

D gene: NA
J gene: TRBJ2-7
clone size: NA
V gene: TRBV11-2
CDR3 DNA: TGTGCCAGCAGCTTAGTCAGCTCCTACGAGCAGTACTTC
CDR3 protein: CASSLVSSYEQYF

D gene: TRBD2
J gene: TRBJ2-2
clone size: NA
V gene: TRBV4-1
CDR3 DNA: TGCGCCAGCAGCCAACGCGGGACTAGCGGGGGGTGGGAGCTGTTTTTT
CDR3 protein: CASSQRGTSGGWELFF

D gene: NA
J gene: TRBJ2-6
clone size: NA
V gene: TRBV7-2
CDR3 DNA: TGTGCCAGCAGCCGCGGAGGGCTAGGTGGGGCCAACGTCCTGACTTTC
CDR3 protein: CASSRGGLGGANVLTF

D gene: NA
J gene: TRBJ1-1
clone size: few
V gene: TRBV25-1
CDR3 DNA: TGTGCCAGCAGTGTTGGGGGGGCGAAAGCTTTCTTT
CDR3 protein: CASSVGGAKAFF

D gene: TRBD2
J gene: TRBJ2-1
clone size: once
V gene: TRBV4-3
CDR3 DNA: TGCGCCAGCAGCCCCCTCTTCAGCGGGGGGTTTGATGAGCAGTTCTTC
CDR3 protein: CASSPLFSGGFDEQFF

D gene: TRBD1
J gene: TRBJ1-4
clone size: NA
V gene: TRBV27
CDR3 DNA: TGTGCCAGCCATGACAGGGTTTGGGCAACTAATGAAAAACTGTTTTTT
CDR3 protein: CASHDRVWATNEKLFF

D gene: NA
J gene: TRBJ1-5
clone size: NA
V gene: TRBV19
CDR3 DNA: TGTGTGCCAGTAATGAGAGGGTTTTGTAGCGATGGAGGGCGAGAAGTTCAGCCCCAGCATTTT
CDR3 protein: CVPVMRGFCSDGGREVQPQHF

D gene: TRBD2
J gene: TRBJ2-1
clone size: NA
V gene: TRBV4-3
CDR3 DNA: TGCGCCAGCAGCCTGGGACTAGCGGGAGGGAATGAGCAGTTCTTC
CDR3 protein: CASSLGLAGGNEQFF

D gene: TRBD2
J gene: TRBJ2-1
clone size: NA
V gene: TRBV7-3
CDR3 DNA: TGTGCCAGCAGCTCTAAACTAGCGGGGTCCTACAATGAGCAGTTCTTC
CDR3 protein: CASSSKLAGSYNEQFF

D gene: TRBD1
J gene: TRBJ2-5
clone size: NA
V gene: TRBV11-3
CDR3 DNA: TGTGCCAGCAGCCTGGGGACAGTTGGGCAAGAGACCCAGTACTTC
CDR3 protein: CASSLGTVGQETQYF

D gene: TRBD2
J gene: TRBJ2-2
clone size: NA
V gene: TRBV2
CDR3 DNA: TGTGCCAGCAGTGCCAAGGGACTAGCGGCGAACACCGGGGAGCTGTTTTTT
CDR3 protein: CASSAKGLAANTGELFF

D gene: TRBD2
J gene: TRBJ2-7
clone size: NA
V gene: TRBV7-8
CDR3 DNA: TGTGCCAGCAGCTCCTATAGCGGGGGGGACTCCTACGAGCAGTACTTC
CDR3 protein: CASSSYSGGDSYEQYF